This TCR beta chain was recovered during a study of T-cell reconstitution after alpha-beta-depleted transplantation in children. The sample holds a few counts of this clonotype. Its antigen is unidentified. The TCRbeta library was prepared with unique molecular identifiers. TCRdb re-derived calls from the PCR reads in MiXCR, one entry per CDR3 protein. The table records 500,000 to 750,000 distinct CDR3 sequences, 10% to 15% of them present only once. Findings of the study overall: Alpha-beta T cells present about two months after transplant were reported to originate from several hundred expanded graft clones. Counts and diversity of T cells one year after transplant came mostly from newly produced T cells. Where some patients showed high TCRbeta diversity at day 60, it came from recipient T cells and thymic progenitors that had survived.

CDR1 and CDR2 (germline): SGHRS, YFSETQ. The CDR3 covers 14 residues. V gave up 0 bases and J gave up 3 bases, with 6 bases separating them. V is TRBV5-1 and J is TRBJ1-4; D uncertain. The source is a male patient under 18 who had a stem cell transplant for acute myeloid leukemia, so the T cells may come from the graft donor. This specimen was PBMCs, mostly from graft donor cells, taken 360 days after TCRalphabeta/CD19-depleted stem cell transplant. For the CDR3, the DNA is TGCGCCAGCAGCTTGGGTGCGCCTAATGAAAAACTGTTTTTT. Amino acid sequence: CASSLGAPNEKLFF.